This TCR beta chain was sequenced during a study of technical replicates of blood from a few donors. The method was immunoSEQ multiplex PCR; TCRdb's version includes in-frame clones alone and lacks a portion of them. The profile shows about 56,000 clones, 85% to 95% of them singletons. CDR3 length equals 14 residues. CDR1 is SGHRS, CDR2 YFSETQ, per germline. V lost 1 base to trimming and J lost 2 bases; unmatched junction nucleotides: 2. Input material: PBMCs. This TCR came from a human donor in good health. Some clones in this sample may be carry-over from other donors' samples. V and J are TRBV5-1 and TRBJ2-5, with 7 bases lining up with TRBD2. The CDR3 here is CASSLKGLQETQYF. The CDR3, as DNA: TGCGCCAGCAGCTTGAAGGGACTACAAGAGACCCAGTACTTC.